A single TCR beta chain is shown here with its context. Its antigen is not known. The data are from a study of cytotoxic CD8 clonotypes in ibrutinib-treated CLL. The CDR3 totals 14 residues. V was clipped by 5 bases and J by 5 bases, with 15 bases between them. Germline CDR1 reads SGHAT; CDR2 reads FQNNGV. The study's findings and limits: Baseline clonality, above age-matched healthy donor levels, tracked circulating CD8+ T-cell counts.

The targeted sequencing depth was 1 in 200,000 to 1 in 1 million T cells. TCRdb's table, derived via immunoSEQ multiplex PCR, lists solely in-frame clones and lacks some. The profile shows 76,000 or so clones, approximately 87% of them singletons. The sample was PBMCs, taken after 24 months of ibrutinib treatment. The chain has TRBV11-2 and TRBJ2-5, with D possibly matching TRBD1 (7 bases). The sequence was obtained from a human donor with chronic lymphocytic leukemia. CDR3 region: CASSPGGLAETQYF. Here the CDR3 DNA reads TGTGCCAGCAGCCCAGGGGGGTTGGCGGAGACCCAGTACTTC.